This TCR beta chain was recorded in a study of identical twins. A universal primer site arose from template switching, and cDNA bore unique molecular identifiers. MiXCR, run by TCRdb on the 5' RACE reads, gives a single entry per CDR3 protein. The data show nearly 900,000 distinct CDR3 sequences, 10% to 15% seen once. Every donor was a healthy Caucasian. The V end lost 5 bases, the J end lost 4 bases, and 12 bases lay between the germline ends. CDR3 length: 14 residues. From germline, CDR1 is SGHTA and CDR2 FQGNSA. This sample also belongs to another study, concerning yellow fever vaccine responses in identical twins. That paper notes: Twins reportedly appeared to share part of their vaccine T cell response while keeping part individual.

V usage is TRBV7-2 and J usage is TRBJ2-1; no definite D call. The sequenced material came from PBMCs. The sequence came from a woman under 30 in good health. CDR3 coding DNA: TGTGCCAGCAGCATCCACCGGGTGTACAATGAGCAGTTCTTC. Translating it yields CASSIHRVYNEQFF.